A single sample is the source of the 20 T cell receptor beta chains below, sequenced in a study of technical replicates of blood from a few donors. Some clones are missing from TCRdb's copy, which holds only in-frame ones; the method was immunoSEQ multiplex PCR. The sample carries 87,000 or so clones, roughly 94% recorded once. Sequencing used T cells isolated from PBMCs. These receptors were obtained from a human donor in good health.

V is TRBV30 and J is TRBJ2-1; TRBD2 matches at 10 bases. The CDR3 is 15 residues long. Trimming removed 4 bases from V and 2 bases from J; junction bases left unmatched: 5. The germline V gene encodes CDR1 GTSNPN and CDR2 SVGIG (reference sequence). The CDR3: CAWTPGTSAYNEQFF. CDR3 nucleotides: TGTGCCTGGACCCCTGGGACTAGCGCCTACAATGAGCAGTTCTTC.

This chain uses TRBV6-5 with TRBJ2-7; 8 bases match TRBD2. Losses at the gene ends were 4 bases for V and 3 bases for J; bases not matched to a gene: 8. Looked up from germline, CDR1 is MNHEY and CDR2 is SVGAGI. CDR3 size: 15 residues. The CDR3 here is CASSSPWAGGYEQYF. CDR3 coding DNA: TGTGCCAGCAGTTCCCCTTGGGCGGGGGGCTACGAGCAGTACTTC.

This chain connects TRBV27 to TRBJ2-7; D uncertain. Trimming pared 2 bases from V and 2 bases from J, leaving 13 bases between. The CDR3 runs to 15 residues. The germline V gene has CDR1 MNHEY and CDR2 SMNVEV (reference sequence). CDR3 sequence: CASSLGPVWTYEQYF. The CDR3 nucleotides read TGTGCCAGCAGTTTAGGGCCAGTCTGGACCTACGAGCAGTACTTC.

The V and J genes are TRBV27 and TRBJ2-7, with TRBD1 matching over 7 bases. V lost 7 bases, J lost 3 bases, and 3 bases stayed unmatched. CDR1 and CDR2 from the germline V gene are MNHEY and SMNVEV (reference sequence). The CDR3 length is 12 residues. The CDR3 region is CASMGQSYEQYF. The CDR3 DNA reads TGTGCCAGCATGGGACAGAGCTACGAGCAGTACTTC.

The genes are TRBV6-5 and TRBJ2-7; tentative D call: TRBD2 (5 bases). The CDR3 has 13 residues. Trimming took 5 bases from V and 7 from J, leaving 15 bases between them. Germline V CDR1 and CDR2: MNHEY, SVGAGI. CDR3 in amino acids: CASSIPYSGEQYF. The CDR3 bases are TGTGCCAGCAGTATTCCCTATTCGGGAGAGCAGTACTTC.

The gene calls are TRBV5-5 and TRBJ2-6; D is perhaps TRBD1 (5 bases). Trimming shortened V by 0 bases and J by 0 bases, and 10 bases separated the two germline ends. This CDR3 region has 17 residues. Germline-derived CDR1 and CDR2 are SGHKS and YYEKEE (reference sequence). This CDR3 reads CASSLAGQGSGANVLTF. The CDR3 DNA sequence: TGTGCCAGCAGCTTGGCCGGGCAGGGCTCTGGGGCCAACGTCCTGACTTTC.

This clone was seen just once. CDR3 amino acids: CASSLDQGSTDTQYF. DNA for the CDR3: TGTGCCAGCAGCTTGGACCAGGGAAGCACAGATACGCAGTATTTT. The V and J genes are TRBV5-4 and TRBJ2-3, with D possibly matching TRBD1 (5 bases). The CDR3 is 15 amino acids. V gave up 0 bases and J gave up 0 bases, with 8 bases separating them. Germline V gene lookup returns CDR1 SGHNT and CDR2 YYREEE (reference sequence).

V usage is TRBV27 and J usage is TRBJ1-5; D is perhaps TRBD1 (6 bases). The V end lost 5 bases, the J end lost 4 bases, and 15 bases lay between the germline ends. In germline, CDR1 is MNHEY, CDR2 SMNVEV (reference sequence). This CDR3 contains 15 residues. The chain's CDR3 is CASSLNGQSNQPQHF. The CDR3 bases are TGTGCCAGCAGTCTAAACGGACAGTCTAATCAGCCCCAGCATTTT.

This chain uses TRBV9 with TRBJ1-4; D not certain. The V and J ends lost 0 bases and 8 bases respectively, with 8 bases between them. Germline V gives CDR1 SGDLS, CDR2 YYNGEE. This CDR3 is 13 amino acids long. The CDR3 sequence: CASSVAPGEKLFF. The DNA of the CDR3 is TGTGCCAGCAGCGTAGCTCCGGGAGAAAAACTGTTTTTT.

The V and J genes are TRBV13 and TRBJ1-4, with 8 nucleotides matching TRBD1. This CDR3 has 14 amino acids. V shed 6 bases and J 7 bases; nucleotides not matched to a gene: 7. Germline loops: CDR1 PRHDT, CDR2 FYEKMQ (reference sequence). This chain's CDR3 is CASSSWTGSEKLFF. CDR3 sequence (DNA): TGTGCCAGCAGTTCTTGGACAGGGTCTGAAAAACTGTTTTTT.

The chain uses TRBV9 and TRBJ1-5; perhaps TRBD1 as D (6 bases). There are 14 residues in the CDR3. Germline V gene lookup returns CDR1 SGDLS and CDR2 YYNGEE. V dropped 0 bases and J dropped 9 bases, with 13 bases sitting between them. This CDR3 reads CASSVGVGGWPQHF. The CDR3 DNA reads TGTGCCAGCAGCGTAGGAGTAGGGGGTTGGCCCCAGCATTTT.

The genes are TRBV7-2 and TRBJ1-4; perhaps TRBD1 as D (5 bases). Germline loops: CDR1 SGHTA, CDR2 FQGNSA. The germline V and J ends were trimmed by 1 base and 6 bases, with 9 bases remaining between them. CDR3 size: 14 residues. CDR3 in DNA: TGTGCCAGCAGCTTAGTTGGAGGGGATGAAAAACTGTTTTTT. Translation: CASSLVGGDEKLFF.

CDR3 sequence reads: CASSIYQGLGEKLFF. The CDR3 DNA follows: TGTGCCAGTAGTATCTATCAGGGATTGGGTGAAAAACTGTTTTTT. J is TRBJ1-4 and V is TRBV19, with D perhaps TRBD1 (5 bases). The CDR3 spans 15 residues. Deletions cut 3 bases from V and 7 bases from J, with 15 bases between. Germline CDR1 and CDR2: LNHDA and SQIVND (reference sequence).

This sequence joins TRBV20-1 and TRBJ1-2; D uncertain. Germline V CDR1 and CDR2: DFQATT, SNEGSKA (reference sequence). The CDR3 length is 11 residues. Between the trimmed V and J ends, which lost 6 bases and 7 bases, there was a span of 12 bases. The CDR3 nucleotides are TGCAGTGCGAGGATCGGAGGTGGCTACACCTTC. Protein product: CSARIGGGYTF.

A single count supports this clone. The chain couples TRBV4-3 to TRBJ2-3; TRBD2 aligns across 9 bases. Germline V gives CDR1 LGHNA, CDR2 YSLEER. J lost 4 bases, V lost 6 bases, and 14 bases had no gene match. The CDR3 has 17 amino acids. The CDR3 nucleotides read TGCGCCAGCAGTCCTAGTGGGGCGGGAGGGCGACCAGATACGCAGTATTTT. Protein: CASSPSGAGGRPDTQYF.

The chain recombines TRBV5-1 with TRBJ2-5; D is perhaps TRBD2 (6 bases). Deletions cut 0 bases from V and 3 bases from J, with 9 bases between. The CDR3 has 14 amino acids. Germline CDR1 SGHRS, CDR2 YFSETQ. CDR3 in DNA: TGCGCCAGCAGCTTGGGGGGCGGGGAAGAGACCCAGTACTTC. It encodes CASSLGGGEETQYF.

This clone was counted once. The chain employs TRBV29-1 and TRBJ2-7; TRBD1 might be the D (6 bases). Looked up from germline, CDR1 is SQVTM and CDR2 is ANQGSEA. CDR3 length: 13 amino acids. V was trimmed by 7 bases and J by 1 base, leaving 14 bases between them. Written as DNA, the CDR3 is TGCAGCGGACAGGTGACGAGTTCCTACGAGCAGTACTTC. Its translation is CSGQVTSSYEQYF.

This chain links TRBV4-1 with TRBJ1-1; 9 positions match TRBD1. The CDR3 length is 16 residues. J was trimmed by 1 base and V by 3 bases; bases with no gene match: 6. CDR1 MGHRA and CDR2 YSYEKL come from the germline V gene. CDR3 nucleotide sequence: TGCGCCAGCAGCCAGAGGACAGGGGTCGGGAACACTGAAGCTTTCTTT. Encoded protein: CASSQRTGVGNTEAFF.

V gene TRBV19 combines with J gene TRBJ2-1; 11 bases agree with TRBD2. Germline V gives CDR1 LNHDA, CDR2 SQIVND (reference sequence). With 6 bases clipped from V and 2 bases from J, the junction kept 9 bases outside the gene matches. This CDR3 comprises 17 residues. CDR3 nucleotide sequence: TGTGCCAGTAGGAAAAGACTAGCGGGGAAAGCCTACAATGAGCAGTTCTTC. It translates to CASRKRLAGKAYNEQFF.

The J gene is TRBJ1-1, the V gene TRBV28, with TRBD1 matching over 7 bases. Trimming at V came to 6 bases and at J to 0 bases, leaving 13 bases not matched to a gene. The CDR3 is made up of 17 amino acids. In germline, CDR1 is MDHEN, CDR2 SYDVKM. In DNA, the CDR3 is TGTGCCAGCAGCTCACCCTCGACAGGGATCATGAACACTGAAGCTTTCTTT. It yields the protein CASSSPSTGIMNTEAFF.